This T cell receptor beta chain was recorded in a study of identical twins. TCRdb ran MiXCR on the 5' RACE reads and lists one entry per CDR3 protein. Counted here are approximately 240,000 distinct CDR3 sequences, about an eighth occurring once; the ten biggest clones make up 7% to 9%. Everyone who donated was a healthy Caucasian. Concerning this clonotype: The antigen is undetermined.

General study points: Modelling approaches yielded underestimates of out-of-frame TCR alpha sharing between monozygotic twins.

The V end lost 8 bases, the J end lost 1 base, and 11 bases lay between the germline ends. In germline, CDR1 is WSHSY, CDR2 SAAADI. The CDR3 has 13 residues. The specimen sequenced was memory (CD45RO+) T cells sorted from blood. The sequence was collected from a young woman in good health. The genes are TRBV10-2 and TRBJ1-1, with a weak D call TRBD1 (6 bases). CDR3 residues: CASGGGRNTEAFF. CDR3 coding DNA: TGCGCCAGCGGGGGGGGCAGGAACACTGAAGCTTTCTTT.